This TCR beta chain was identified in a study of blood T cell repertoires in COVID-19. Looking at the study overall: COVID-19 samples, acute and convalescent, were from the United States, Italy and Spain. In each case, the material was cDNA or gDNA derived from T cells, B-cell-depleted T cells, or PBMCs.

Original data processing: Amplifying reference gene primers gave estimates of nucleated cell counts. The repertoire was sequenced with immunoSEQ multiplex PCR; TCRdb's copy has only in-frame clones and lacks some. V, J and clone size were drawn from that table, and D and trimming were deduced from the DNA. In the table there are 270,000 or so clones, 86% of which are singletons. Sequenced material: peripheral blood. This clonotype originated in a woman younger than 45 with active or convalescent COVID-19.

The CDR3 nucleotides are TGTGCCAGCTCACCCCCACAGCGGGGGAGCTCTAGCACAGATACGCAGTATTTT. It specifies CASSPPQRGSSSTDTQYF. This chain joins TRBV18 and TRBJ2-3; 8 bases are a match to TRBD2. The CDR3 is 18 residues long. Germline V gene sequence: CDR1 KGHSH, CDR2 LQKENI. With 3 bases clipped from V and 0 bases from J, the junction kept 11 bases outside the gene matches.